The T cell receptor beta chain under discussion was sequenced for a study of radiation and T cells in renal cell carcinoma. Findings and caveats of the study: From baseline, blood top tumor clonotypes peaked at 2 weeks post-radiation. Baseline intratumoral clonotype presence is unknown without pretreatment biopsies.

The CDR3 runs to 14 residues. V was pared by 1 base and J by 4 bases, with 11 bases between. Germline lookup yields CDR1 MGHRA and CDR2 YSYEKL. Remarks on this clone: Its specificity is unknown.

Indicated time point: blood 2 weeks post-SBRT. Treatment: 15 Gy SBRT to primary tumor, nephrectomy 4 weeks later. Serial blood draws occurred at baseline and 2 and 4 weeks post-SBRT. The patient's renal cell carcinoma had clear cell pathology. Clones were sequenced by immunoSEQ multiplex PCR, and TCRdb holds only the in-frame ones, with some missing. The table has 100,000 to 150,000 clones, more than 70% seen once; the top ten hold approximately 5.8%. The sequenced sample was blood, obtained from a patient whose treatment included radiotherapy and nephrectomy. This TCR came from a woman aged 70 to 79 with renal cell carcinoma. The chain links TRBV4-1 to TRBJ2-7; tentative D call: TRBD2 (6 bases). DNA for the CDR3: TGCGCCAGCAGCCAAGCTAGCGCTAAATACGAGCAGTACTTC. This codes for CASSQASAKYEQYF.